This T cell receptor (beta chain) was observed in a study of CD49a tissue-resident CD8 T cells in human skin listed by TCRdb under 2017. The study in broad terms: The study looked at subsets of tissue-resident memory CD8+ T cells in human skin, with the subsets defined by expression of CD49a, CD69 and CD103.

According to the germline V gene, CDR1 reads SGHDT and CDR2 reads YYEEEE. Including cysteine and phenylalanine, the CDR3 has 16 amino acids. The CDR3 DNA has 48 bases and is translated from base 1. Note on this clone: Which antigen it targets is not known. A much larger clone differs from this one at a single base, so this may be a read error. The sample carries other DNA sequences with the same CDR3.

For 4 to 6 healthy donors, CD8+ T cells were sorted from blood, dermis and epidermis, and the TCR beta CDR3 regions of these cells were analysed. All TCR-sequenced donors were healthy individuals, and each provided both blood and skin samples. Sorting was used to isolate CD8+ T cell populations prior to TCR beta sequencing. Before any analysis of T cells, the skin was split into dermal and epidermal compartments. The library was prepared using the immunoSEQ multiplex PCR assay. For the original study's pipeline: Frequencies of TCR V beta family usage were compared among the sorted CD8+ T cell populations from blood, dermis and epidermis. TCRdb mirrors the immuneACCESS table, restricted to in-frame sequences. Some clones are absent from its copies; in checked studies, under half trace to an unresolved V gene, and the reason for the others is unknown. The V and J calls and clone size come from that table; D and trimming were worked out from the DNA. Counted in this sample were 400 to 600 clones; approximately 71% of them appeared once. Less than 25% of the sample is taken by the ten largest.

The chain employs TRBV5-6 and TRBJ1-5; the D gene identity is not certain. Specimen: CD103- CD8+ T cells sorted from skin dermis. The sequence derives from a human donor in good health. The DNA sequence follows: TGTGCCAGCAGCTTGGCAGGCGGGTTTAGCAATCAGCCCCAACATTTT. Its amino acids are CASSLAGGFSNQPQHF.